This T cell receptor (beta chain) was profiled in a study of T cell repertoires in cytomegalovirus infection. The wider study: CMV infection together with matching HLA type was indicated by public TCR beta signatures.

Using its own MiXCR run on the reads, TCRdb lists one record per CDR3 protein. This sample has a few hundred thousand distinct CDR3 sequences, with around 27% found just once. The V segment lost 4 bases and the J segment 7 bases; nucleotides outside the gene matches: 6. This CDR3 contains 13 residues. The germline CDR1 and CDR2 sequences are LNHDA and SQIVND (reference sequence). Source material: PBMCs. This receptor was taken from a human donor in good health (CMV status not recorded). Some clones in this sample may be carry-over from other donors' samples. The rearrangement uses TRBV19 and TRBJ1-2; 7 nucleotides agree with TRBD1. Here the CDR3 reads CASSTGTDRGYTF. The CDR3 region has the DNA TGTGCCAGTAGTACCGGGACAGATCGTGGCTACACCTTC.